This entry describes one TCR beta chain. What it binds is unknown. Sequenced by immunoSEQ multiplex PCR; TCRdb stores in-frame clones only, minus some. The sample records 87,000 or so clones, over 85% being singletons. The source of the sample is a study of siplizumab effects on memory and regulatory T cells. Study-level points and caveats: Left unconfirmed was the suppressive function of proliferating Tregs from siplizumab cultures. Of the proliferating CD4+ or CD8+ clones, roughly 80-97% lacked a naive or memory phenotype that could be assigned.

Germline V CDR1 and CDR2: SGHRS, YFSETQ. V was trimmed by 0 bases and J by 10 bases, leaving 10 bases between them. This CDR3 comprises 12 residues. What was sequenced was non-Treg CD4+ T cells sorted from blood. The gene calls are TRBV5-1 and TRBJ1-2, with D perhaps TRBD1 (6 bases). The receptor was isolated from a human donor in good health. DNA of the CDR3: TGCGCCAGCAGCTTGGAGCACAGGGCCTACACCTTC. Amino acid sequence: CASSLEHRAYTF.